What follows describes a single T cell receptor beta chain. Its recognized antigen is unknown. Within one base of it there is no much larger clone, and no base qualities were kept. The entry originates in a study of spatial heterogeneity in lung cancer (dated by TCRdb to about 2019). Regarding the research as a whole: Donors were some 78 patients with early-stage, untreated non-small cell lung cancer from the lung TRACERx cohort. Nonsynonymous mutation counts, determined by whole-exome sequencing of tumor tissue, were related to TCR repertoire features. Beta-chain transcripts were consistently detected in greater numbers than alpha-chain transcripts, which likely reflected higher beta-chain transcript abundance. In non-small cell lung cancer, the study made a quantitative comparison of TCR alpha and beta repertoires among multiple tumor regions, matched nontumor lung and blood. Both alpha and beta chains were TCR-sequenced in samples taken at surgery, namely 220 tumor regions, more than 62 matched nontumor lung samples and approximately 58 PBMC samples. Follow-up PBMC samples were sequenced whenever available, with a median time to follow-up of 2 to 3 years after resection. In the raw uncorrected reads, each unique combination of TCR and UMI appeared more than ten times on average.

The sample's time point label, in plain terms: blood at routine non-recurrence follow-up after resection. Whole RNA extracted from tumor and nontumor lung tissue, or from cryopreserved PBMC samples, was used for TCR sequencing without cell sorting. A patient was chosen for TCR sequencing only when enough RNA was available from at least two tumor regions. Here is what the overall study found, with its caveats: Additional single-cell paired TCR alpha and beta sequencing was considered necessary to confirm, at a functional level, the hypothesis that regional TCRs recognize regional mutations. Comparisons of baseline and follow-up blood repertoires included only around 15 patients. Ubiquitous expanded tumor TCRs showed up in blood more often at tumor resection than at routine follow-up.

Receptor libraries were prepared by 5' RACE. The instrument given in TCRdb is NextSeq 500. In the TCR library protocol, a unique molecular identifier was attached to each TCR cDNA molecule so that PCR and sequencing errors could be corrected. The authors' pipeline ran thus. TCR identification, UMI-based error correction and CDR3 extraction were performed with Decombinator tools. Expanded TCRs were defined as those above a frequency of 2 per 1,000, corresponding to the top 1% of the tumor frequency distribution. Renyi diversity was computed with the R vegan package after each repertoire had been subsampled 100 times to 5,000 TCRs. CDR3 similarity networks were built from amino acid triplet string-kernel similarity, connecting CDR3s with pairwise similarity above 0.82. In TCRdb, the public reads were trimmed at Q25 with fastp and aligned with MiXCR, with productive beta chains retained. Each entry is one CDR3 protein sequence, shown with its most common DNA and genes. In this record, the V and J calls reflect TCRdb's handling and not the investigators' own analysis. The sample table contains about 120,000 distinct CDR3 sequences; only one count was recorded for approximately 12% of them. Around 16% of the sample rests with the top ten.

The germline V end is reduced by 1 base and the J end by 5 bases; junction bases left unmatched: 7. CDR1 and CDR2 (MNHEY, SVGEGT) derive from the germline V gene. Spanning cysteine to phenylalanine, the CDR3 consists of 17 amino acids. The sequence is cut down to CDR3 DNA, 51 bases in frame from base 1. This specimen was PBMCs, taken at follow-up. The chain uses TRBV6-2 or TRBV6-3 and TRBJ2-3; 12 central nucleotides agree with TRBD1. This receptor was identified in a male donor with early-stage non-small cell lung cancer. The CDR3 loop reads CASSYFSGTGGRDTQYF. The DNA is as follows: TGTGCCAGCAGTTACTTCTCCGGGACAGGGGGCAGAGATACGCAGTATTTT.